This T cell receptor beta chain was sequenced in a study of T cells in Graves' hyperthyroidism and ophthalmopathy. General study findings and limits: Expanded thyroid clonotypes (above 0.001) were mostly also found in blood.

From RNA transcripts, TCR beta CDR3 regions were amplified. In the first-round RT-PCR of the TCR CDR3, the HTBI primer set was used. TCRdb passed the multiplex PCR reads through MiXCR, listing each CDR3 protein once. The table lists 640,000 or so distinct CDR3 sequences, approximately 15% of them singletons. This clonotype was found a few times. Antigen: not known. The CDR3 is made up of 12 amino acids. Germline CDR1 and CDR2: SGHNT and YENEEA. J lost 9 bases, V lost 3 bases, and 3 bases had no gene match. The chain couples TRBV11-3 to TRBJ2-5, with 8 bases aligning to TRBD2. This sequence was found in a woman in her thirties or forties with Graves' ophthalmopathy. Sequencing used blood. The CDR3 loop is CASSFPGGAQYF. The CDR3, as DNA: TGTGCCAGCAGCTTCCCGGGGGGGGCCCAGTACTTC.